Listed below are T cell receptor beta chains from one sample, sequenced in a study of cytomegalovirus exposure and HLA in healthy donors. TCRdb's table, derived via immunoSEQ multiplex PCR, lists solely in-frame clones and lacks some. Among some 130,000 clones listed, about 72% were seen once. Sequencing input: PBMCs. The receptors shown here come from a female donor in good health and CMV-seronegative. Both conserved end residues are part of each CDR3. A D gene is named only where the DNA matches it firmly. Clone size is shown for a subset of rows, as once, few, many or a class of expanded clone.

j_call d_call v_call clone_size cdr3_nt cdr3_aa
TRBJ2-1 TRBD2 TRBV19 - TGTGCCAGCCGGTGGCTAGCGGGACATGAGCAGTTCTTC CASRWLAGHEQFF
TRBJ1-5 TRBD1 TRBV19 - TGTGCCAGTAGGCCCGGGACAGGGGGAGTAGGCAATCAGCCCCAGCATTTT CASRPGTGGVGNQPQHF
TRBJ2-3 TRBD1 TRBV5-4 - TGTGCCAGCAGCAAACGGGACAGGGGGCCAGATACGCAGTATTTT CASSKRDRGPDTQYF
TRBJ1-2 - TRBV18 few TGTGCCAGCTCAAGTCGAGAGGAGGGCTATGGCTACACCTTC CASSSREEGYGYTF
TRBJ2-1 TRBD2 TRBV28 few TGTGCCAGCAGTCGAGCGACTAGCGGCAATGAGCAGTTCTTC CASSRATSGNEQFF
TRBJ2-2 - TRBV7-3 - TGTGCCAGCAGCTTAACGGGGACTTCGAACACCGGGGAGCTGTTTTTT CASSLTGTSNTGELFF
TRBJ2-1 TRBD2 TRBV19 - TGTGCCAGTAGTCCCCTCGGGGGGAATGAGCAGTTCTTC CASSPLGGNEQFF
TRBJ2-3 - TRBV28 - TGTGCCAGCAGTTTGAAATTGCCCTCCCCTAATACGCAGTATTTT CASSLKLPSPNTQYF
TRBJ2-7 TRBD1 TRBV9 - TGTGCCAGCAGCGTCGGGACAGCGTCCTACGAGCAGTACTTC CASSVGTASYEQYF
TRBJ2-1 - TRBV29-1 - TGCAGCGTTGAAAGTCCTACCTACAATGAGCAGTTCTTC CSVESPTYNEQFF
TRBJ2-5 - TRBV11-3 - TGTGCCAGCAGCCCCGGACGGGAAGCACAAGAGACCCAGTACTTC CASSPGREAQETQYF
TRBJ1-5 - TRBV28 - TGTGCCAGTACGACTGGGACACCGAGCAATCAGCCCCAGCATTTT CASTTGTPSNQPQHF
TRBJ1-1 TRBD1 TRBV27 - TGTGCCAGCAGGCACGGACAGGGTGAAGCTTTCTTT CASRHGQGEAFF
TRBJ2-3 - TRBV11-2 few TGTGCCAGCAGTCGGACAGGAGGGGGTGCAGATACGCAGTATTTT CASSRTGGGADTQYF
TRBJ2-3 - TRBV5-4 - TGTGCCAGCAGCTTACTAGGTGCTTACACAGATACGCAGTATTTT CASSLLGAYTDTQYF
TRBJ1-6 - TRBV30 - TGTGCCTGGAGAATCCGGGACTCCCGTACTAATTCACCCCTCCACTTT CAWRIRDSRTNSPLHF
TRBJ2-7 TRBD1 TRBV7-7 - TGTGCCAGCAGCCTGACAGGGGGAAAACTTGGGGGAAACTTC CASSLTGGKLGGNF
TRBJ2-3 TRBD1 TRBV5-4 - TGTGCCAGCAGCAATACAGGGGGCGCAGGGACGCAGTATTTT CASSNTGGAGTQYF
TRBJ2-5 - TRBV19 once TGTGCCAGTAGTATTAACGACATACAAGAGACCCAGTACTTC CASSINDIQETQYF
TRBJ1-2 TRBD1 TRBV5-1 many TGCGCCAGCAGCTTGACAGGGGGCGATGGCTACACCTTC CASSLTGGDGYTF
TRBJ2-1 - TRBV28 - TGTGCCAGCAGCCGAGGTCTTTTCGAGACAGTTCGGTTCTTC CASSRGLFETVRFF
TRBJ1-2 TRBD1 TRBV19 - TGTGCCAGTAGCATTCGCGGGGGACAGGGAATTTATGGCTACACCTTC CASSIRGGQGIYGYTF
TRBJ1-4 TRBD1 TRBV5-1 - TGCGCCAGCAGTCTGGGGACAGGGAACGAAAAACTGTTTTTT CASSLGTGNEKLFF
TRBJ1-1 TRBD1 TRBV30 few TGTGCCTGGGCCCAGGGGGGCAAGGCTGAAGCTTTCTTT CAWAQGGKAEAFF
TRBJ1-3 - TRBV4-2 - TGTGCCAGCAGCCAATTTAGTAACTCTGGAAACACCATATATTTT CASSQFSNSGNTIYF
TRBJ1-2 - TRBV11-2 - TGTGCCAGCAGCTTGTCACCAGCTAACTATGGCTACACCTTC CASSLSPANYGYTF
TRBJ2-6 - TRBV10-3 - TGTGCCATCAGAAACGGGAGCTCTGGGGCCAACGTCCTGACTTTC CAIRNGSSGANVLTF
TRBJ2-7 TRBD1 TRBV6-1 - TGTGCCAGCAGTGAAGAGGGGACAGGGGCCTACGAGCAGTACTTC CASSEEGTGAYEQYF
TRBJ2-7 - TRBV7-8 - TGTGCCAGCAGCTTACGAGGGTACGAGCAGTACTTC CASSLRGYEQYF
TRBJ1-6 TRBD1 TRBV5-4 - TGTGCCAGCAGCGCCCGACAGGGAACTAATTCACCCCTCCACTTT CASSARQGTNSPLHF
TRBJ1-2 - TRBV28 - TGTGCCAGCAGTCCCCGACTCTTGGGTCATGGCTACACCTTC CASSPRLLGHGYTF
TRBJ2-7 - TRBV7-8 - TGTGCCAGCAGCCCAGTCGACGCAGGGAACTCCTACGAGCAGTACTTC CASSPVDAGNSYEQYF
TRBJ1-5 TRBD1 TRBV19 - TGTGCCAGTACGACAGGGGGCTTTCAGCCCCAGCATTTT CASTTGGFQPQHF
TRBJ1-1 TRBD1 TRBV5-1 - TGCGCCAGCAGCGTGGGGACAGGGGGAATCACTGAAGCTTTCTTT CASSVGTGGITEAFF
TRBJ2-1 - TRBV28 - TGTGCCAGCGGTGTACCTAGCTCCTACAATGAGCAGTTCTTC CASGVPSSYNEQFF
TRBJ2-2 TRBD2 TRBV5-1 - TGCGCCAGCAGCCTCGGGACTAGCGTTGCCCCGAACGCCGGGGAGCTGTTTTTT CASSLGTSVAPNAGELFF
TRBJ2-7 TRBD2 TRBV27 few TGTGCCACTACGTCGCTAGCGGGAGGGCCCTACGAGCAGTACTTC CATTSLAGGPYEQYF
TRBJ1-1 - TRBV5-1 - TGCGCCAGCAGCTTTAGCACTGAAGCTTTCTTT CASSFSTEAFF
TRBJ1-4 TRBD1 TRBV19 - TGTGCCAGTAGTAAACAGGGGGAGCCAAAACTGTTTTTT CASSKQGEPKLFF
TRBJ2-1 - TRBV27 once TGTGCCAGCAGTTTTGAGGGAGCTGGTGAGCAGTTCTTC CASSFEGAGEQFF